The 15 T cell receptor beta chains presented below share a single source sample, sequenced in a study of molecular identifiers for immune sequencing clone quantification. TCRdb redid the calling of the PCR reads with MiXCR, one entry per CDR3 protein. The sample has 300,000 to 400,000 distinct CDR3 sequences; roughly a fifth are singletons. Sequenced input: naive CD8+ T cells from blood, with Jurkat cell RNA spiked in. As to subset: FACS-sorted CD8+CD4-CCR7+CD45RA+ naive T cells. The receptors originated from a human donor in good health. Some libraries in this study had Jurkat cell RNA spiked in.

This clonotype was found a few times. The chain recombines TRBV2 with TRBJ1-5; D not certain. The V end lost 8 bases, the J end lost 4 bases, and 12 bases lay between the germline ends. The length of the CDR3 is 13 residues. Germline V gene sequence: CDR1 SNHLY, CDR2 FYNNEI. The CDR3 sequence is CASEGRENQPQHF. The CDR3 nucleotides are TGTGCCAGCGAAGGCAGAGAGAATCAGCCCCAGCATTTT.

For this clonotype: One end of the junction fails to match germline, which may point to a read error. This chain joins TRBV5-1 and TRBJ2-1, with 7 bases aligning to TRBD2. This CDR3 has 16 residues. Looked up from germline, CDR1 is SGHRS and CDR2 is YFSETQ. This CDR3 reads CASSPLAESSYNELFF. The CDR3 coding sequence is TGCGCCAGCAGCCCTCTAGCGGAAAGCTCCTACAATGAGCTGTTCTTC.

There are many counts of this clonotype. The chain has TRBV5-8 and TRBJ1-1; 8 bases line up with TRBD1. In germline, CDR1 is SGHTS, CDR2 YDEGEE. The CDR3 sequence is 18 residues long. V lost 1 base and J lost 1; bases outside the gene matches: 12. The CDR3 spells CASSLSVFDRGENTEAFF. As DNA, the CDR3 is TGTGCCAGCAGCTTGTCGGTTTTTGACAGGGGCGAGAACACTGAAGCTTTCTTT.

This clonotype was counted ten times or more. The V and J genes are TRBV6-1 and TRBJ2-2; D is unresolved. V gave up 8 bases and J gave up 3 bases, with 13 bases separating them. This CDR3 comprises 14 residues. The germline V gene encodes CDR1 MNHNS and CDR2 SASEGT. The CDR3 DNA follows: TGTGCCAGCGGTAACAGAGCCGACACCGGGGAGCTGTTTTTT. Translating it yields CASGNRADTGELFF.

Only a few counts were recorded for this clonotype. This chain joins TRBV30 and TRBJ1-4; D unclear. The CDR3 has 14 amino acids. CDR1 and CDR2 (germline): GTSNPN, SVGIG (reference sequence). Deletions cut 6 bases from V and 2 bases from J, with 13 bases between. This chain's CDR3 is CACLCGVTNEKLFF. DNA for the CDR3: TGTGCCTGCCTTTGTGGGGTGACTAATGAAAAACTGTTTTTT. The complete variable domain, with remaining parts taken from reference TRBV30 and TRBJ1-4, reads SQTIHQWPATLVQPVGSPLSLECTVEGTSNPNLYWYRQAAGRGLQLLFYSVGIGQISSEVPQNLSASRPQDRQFILSSKKLLLSDSGFYLCACLCGVTNEKLFFGSGTQLSVL.

As concerns this clonotype: This sequence may be a read error, since a much larger clone differs from it by one base. The chain is built from TRBV7-9 and TRBJ2-7; TRBD2 is a possible D gene (5 bases). The CDR3 sequence is 13 residues long. Germline assignment: CDR1 SEHNR and CDR2 FQNEAQ (reference sequence). CDR3 coding DNA: TGTGCCAGCAGCTCGGCGGGTACGTACGAGCAGCACTTC. Residues: CASSSAGTYEQHF. The whole variable domain, remainder taken from reference TRBV7-9 and TRBJ2-7, is DTGVSQNPRHKITKRGQNVTFRCDPISEHNRLYWYRQTLGQGPEFLTYFQNEAQLEKSRLLSDRFSAERPKGSFSTLEIQRTEQGDSAMYLCASSSAGTYEQHFGPGTRLTVT.

This clonotype was picked up many times. The chain couples TRBV4-1 to TRBJ2-5; no definite D call. The CDR3 loop spans 16 amino acids. Trimming left V 1 base short and J 1 base short, with 13 bases between. Per the germline V gene, CDR1 is MGHRA and CDR2 is YSYEKL. CDR3: CASSQGTVGTQETQYF. The CDR3 nucleotides are TGCGCCAGCAGCCAAGGGACGGTTGGAACCCAAGAGACCCAGTACTTC.

This clonotype was seen only a few times. This may arise from a read error, as a much more abundant clone is one base away. This CDR3 fails to terminate in the conserved phenylalanine or tryptophan, so it likely reflects a read error. The rearrangement joins TRBV4-3 to TRBJ1-5; TRBD1 is a possible D gene (6 bases). Trimming removed 0 bases at V and 6 bases at J, with 9 bases between. This CDR3 region has 14 residues. CDR1 and CDR2 from the germline V gene are LGHNA and YSLEER. The CDR3 sequence: CASSQDTGSQPQHL. The CDR3 DNA follows: TGCGCCAGCAGCCAAGATACAGGGAGTCAGCCCCAGCATTTG.

This clonotype was picked up many times. The chain recombines TRBV28 with TRBJ1-1; the D is unclear. The CDR3 consists of 12 residues. Germline V CDR1 and CDR2: MDHEN, SYDVKM. V was pared by 8 bases and J by 0 bases, with 7 bases between. CDR3 protein: CASRGMNTEAFF. In DNA, the CDR3 is TGTGCCAGCCGTGGGATGAACACTGAAGCTTTCTTT.

About this clonotype itself: This clone may be a read error of a much larger clone one base away. This CDR3 is missing its conserved last phenylalanine or tryptophan, likely due to a read error. This chain joins TRBV12-3 or TRBV12-4 and TRBJ2-7; possible D gene TRBD2, 5 bases. CDR3 length: 14 amino acids. V was shortened by 8 bases and J by 0 bases, with 14 bases between the two germline ends. DNA for the CDR3: TGTGCCAGCGCGAGGGAACAAAGCTCCTACGAGCAGTACCTC. Translated, it gives CASAREQSSYEQYL.

V gene TRBV5-1 combines with J gene TRBJ2-2, with D possibly matching TRBD1 (6 bases). V was pared by 6 bases and J by 2 bases, with 11 bases between. Germline V gene lookup returns CDR1 SGHRS and CDR2 YFSETQ. This CDR3 has 14 amino acids. In nucleotides, the CDR3 is TGCGCCAGCACCCAGGGACAAAACACCGGGGAGCTGTTTTTT. It encodes CASTQGQNTGELFF.

Ten or more counts support this clonotype. The rearrangement joins TRBV10-1 to TRBJ2-7, with unresolved D. The CDR3 loop spans 10 amino acids. Trimming cost V 11 bases and J 7 bases, with 12 bases left between them. Looked up from germline, CDR1 is WNHNN and CDR2 is SYGVQD (reference sequence). CDR3 nucleotides: TGCGCCCCAAGGGTAATGGAGCAGTACTTC. Encoded protein: CAPRVMEQYF.

This clonotype was seen a few times. V and J are TRBV6-2 or TRBV6-3 and TRBJ1-6; 9 bases align to TRBD1. The CDR3 is made up of 14 amino acids. V shed 6 bases and J 10 bases; nucleotides not matched to a gene: 7. CDR1 is MNHEY, CDR2 SVGEGT, per germline. The CDR3 protein is CASRATGGGSPLHF. The CDR3 nucleotides read TGTGCCAGCAGGGCTACAGGGGGCGGATCACCCCTCCACTTT.

This clonotype occurred many times. V and J are TRBV7-2 and TRBJ2-7; D might be TRBD1 or TRBD2, each matching 5 bases. CDR1 SGHTA and CDR2 FQGNSA come from the germline V gene. Deletions cut 5 bases from V and 2 bases from J, with 16 bases between. This CDR3 is 15 amino acids long. CDR3 loop: CASSPSRDPPYEQYF. DNA of the CDR3: TGTGCCAGCAGCCCATCTCGGGACCCTCCCTACGAGCAGTACTTC. The full variable domain, completed using reference TRBV7-2 and TRBJ2-7, is GAGVSQSPSNKVTEKGKDVELRCDPISGHTALYWYRQSLGQGLEFLIYFQGNSAPDKSGLPSDRFSAERTGGSVSTLTIQRTQQEDSAVYLCASSPSRDPPYEQYFGPGTRLTVT.

Comment on this clonotype: A much more abundant neighbour one base away suggests this may be a read error. V usage is TRBV6-2 or TRBV6-3 and J usage is TRBJ2-3; D uncertain. Trimming removed 5 bases at V and 4 bases at J, with 19 bases between. This CDR3 contains 16 residues. Germline CDR1 MNHEY, CDR2 SVGEGT. For the CDR3, the DNA is TGTGCCAGCAGTGACTTGGGCCCACCTGCCTCAGATACGCAGTATTTT. This sequence encodes CASSDLGPPASDTQYF.